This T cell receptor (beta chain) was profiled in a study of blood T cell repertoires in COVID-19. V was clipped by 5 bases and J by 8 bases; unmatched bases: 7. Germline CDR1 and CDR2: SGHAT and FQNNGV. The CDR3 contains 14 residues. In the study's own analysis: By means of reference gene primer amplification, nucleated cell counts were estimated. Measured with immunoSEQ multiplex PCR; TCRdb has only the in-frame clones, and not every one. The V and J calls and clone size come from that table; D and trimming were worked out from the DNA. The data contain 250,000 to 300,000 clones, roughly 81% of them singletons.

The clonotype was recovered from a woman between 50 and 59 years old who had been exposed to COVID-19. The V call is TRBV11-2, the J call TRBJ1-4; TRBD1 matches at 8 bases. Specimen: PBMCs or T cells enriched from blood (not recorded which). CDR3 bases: TGTGCCAGCAGCGACGGACAGGGTAGGGAAAAACTGTTTTTT. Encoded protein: CASSDGQGREKLFF.